The 17 T cell receptor beta chains listed next were all sequenced from one sample in a study of OX40 agonist ivuxolimab in advanced cancers. The method was immunoSEQ multiplex PCR; TCRdb's version includes in-frame clones alone and lacks a portion of them. The table records tens of thousands of clones, approximately 91% of them present only once. The material was CD4+ or CD8+ T cells sorted from blood, obtained in a trial of the OX40 agonist ivuxolimab. The source is an adult with an advanced solid tumor such as melanoma, head and neck, liver or kidney cancer.

This chain connects TRBV14 to TRBJ1-1; D perhaps matches TRBD1 (6 bases). V was shortened by 6 bases and J by 6 bases, with 14 bases between the two germline ends. The CDR3 spans 13 residues. Per the germline V gene, CDR1 is SGHDN and CDR2 is FVKESK. The CDR3 spells CASSPWGGAEAFF. The DNA for the CDR3 is TGTGCCAGCAGTCCTTGGGGGGGCGCTGAAGCTTTCTTT.

This chain connects TRBV10-2 to TRBJ2-1, with D possibly being TRBD2 (7 bases). The V gene's germline CDR1 is WSHSY and CDR2 SAAADI. The length of the CDR3 is 16 residues. The V and J ends lost 5 bases and 8 bases respectively, with 22 bases between them. CDR3 loop: CASSITWGGAIDEQFF. Here the CDR3 DNA reads TGCGCCAGCAGTATTACTTGGGGGGGGGCGATCGATGAGCAGTTCTTC.

The sample holds a few counts of this clone. The V gene is TRBV7-9, the J gene TRBJ1-1; no clear D gene. The CDR3 has 14 residues. Germline V gene sequence: CDR1 SEHNR, CDR2 FQNEAQ (reference sequence). Trimming cost V 3 bases and J 3 bases, with 11 bases left between them. CDR3 region: CASSLVQAHTEAFF. CDR3 nucleotides: TGTGCCAGCAGCTTGGTCCAGGCGCACACTGAAGCTTTCTTT.

The chain has TRBV7-9 and TRBJ1-2, with D perhaps TRBD1 (5 bases). V dropped 3 bases and J dropped 8 bases, with 22 bases sitting between them. Germline values: CDR1 SEHNR, CDR2 FQNEAQ (reference sequence). This CDR3 has 16 amino acids. In nucleotides, the CDR3 is TGTGCCAGCAGCTTTGAGTTAGAAGCCGGGACGAGAGGCTACACCTTC. Translation gives CASSFELEAGTRGYTF.

This rearrangement joins TRBV7-6 to TRBJ2-7, with D possibly being TRBD1 (6 bases). This CDR3 region has 14 residues. The germline gives CDR1 SGHVS, CDR2 FNYEAQ. V was clipped by 2 bases and J by 3 bases, with 11 bases between them. The CDR3 sequence is CASSLQGLGYEQYF. The CDR3 DNA follows: TGTGCCAGCAGCTTACAGGGGCTAGGCTACGAGCAGTACTTC.

This chain connects TRBV11-1 to TRBJ1-1, with 7 bases fitting TRBD1. Per germline, CDR1 SGHAT and CDR2 FQDESV (reference sequence). V lost 3 bases to trimming and J lost 3 bases; unmatched junction nucleotides: 4. The CDR3 totals 14 residues. CDR3 in amino acids: CASSLYRGHTEAFF. CDR3 DNA: TGTGCCAGCAGCTTGTACAGGGGACACACTGAAGCTTTCTTT.

The gene calls are TRBV11-2 and TRBJ2-3; D is perhaps TRBD1 or TRBD2 (5 bases each). Germline V gene data show CDR1 as SGHAT and CDR2 as FQNNGV. Trimming took 5 bases from V and 1 from J, leaving 19 bases between them. The CDR3 loop spans 17 amino acids. CDR3 loop: CASSPPRGEFGTDTQYF. In nucleotides, the CDR3 is TGTGCCAGCAGCCCCCCGCGAGGGGAATTCGGCACAGATACGCAGTATTTT.

The V and J genes are TRBV5-1 and TRBJ2-1; 13 bases map to TRBD2. The V and J ends lost 3 bases and 8 bases, in that order; junction bases with no gene match: 17. CDR1 and CDR2 from the germline V gene are SGHRS and YFSETQ. CDR3 length equals 19 residues. The CDR3 DNA reads as TGCGCCAGCAGCTACAAAGGGACTAGCGGGGAGCTATTACGCGATGAGCAGTTCTTC. Translating gives CASSYKGTSGELLRDEQFF.

CDR3 protein: CASSFSGANVLTF. DNA of the CDR3: TGTGCCAGCAGTTTCAGCGGGGCCAACGTCCTGACTTTC. This rearrangement joins TRBV27 to TRBJ2-6; no firm D call. V lost 3 bases to trimming and J lost 4 bases, with 4 bases between them. This CDR3 region has 13 residues. The germline CDR1 and CDR2 sequences are MNHEY and SMNVEV (reference sequence).

The genes are TRBV29-1 and TRBJ2-4, with a possible D match to TRBD1 (7 bases). The CDR3 covers 14 residues. In germline, CDR1 is SQVTM, CDR2 ANQGSEA. The ends were cut back, 6 bases at V and 8 bases at J, with 20 bases in the middle. The CDR3 nucleotides are TGCAGCGTCGCCGGGACACTCAGGGGGGACATTCAGTACTTC. Protein product: CSVAGTLRGDIQYF.

The chain is built from TRBV19 and TRBJ2-1, with 15 bases identical to TRBD2. This CDR3 region has 16 residues. With 5 bases clipped from V and 10 bases from J, the junction kept 9 bases outside the gene matches. The germline V gene encodes CDR1 LNHDA and CDR2 SQIVND (reference sequence). The CDR3 spells CASSSRTSGRAREQFF. DNA of the CDR3: TGTGCCAGTAGTTCCCGGACTAGCGGGAGGGCCCGGGAGCAGTTCTTC.

The rearrangement links TRBV11-1 to TRBJ1-1; no reliable D call. Germline V gene lookup returns CDR1 SGHAT and CDR2 FQDESV (reference sequence). This CDR3 is 14 amino acids long. The V and J ends lost 1 base and 0 bases respectively, with 6 bases between them. CDR3 sequence (DNA): TGTGCCAGCAGCTTAGTACGCGTGAACACTGAAGCTTTCTTT. Protein sequence: CASSLVRVNTEAFF.

V and J are TRBV27 and TRBJ1-1; TRBD1 agrees at 8 bases. Germline V gene sequence: CDR1 MNHEY, CDR2 SMNVEV (reference sequence). Trimming took 6 bases from V and 4 from J; bases not matched to a gene: 7. This CDR3 region has 14 residues. CDR3 bases: TGTGCCAGCAGGCCCGGACAGGGTGTCACTGAAGCTTTCTTT. Translation: CASRPGQGVTEAFF.

The CDR3 DNA reads as TGTGCCAGCAGTCCATGGACAGGGAAAGAGAACATTCAGTACTTC. Translated: CASSPWTGKENIQYF. The genes are TRBV27 and TRBJ2-4; 8 nucleotides agree with TRBD1. J lost 7 bases, V lost 5 bases, and 10 bases had no gene match. The CDR3 has 15 amino acids. CDR1 MNHEY and CDR2 SMNVEV come from the germline V gene (reference sequence).

The chain employs TRBV9 and TRBJ2-2; D is undetermined. V was cut by 4 bases and J by 6 bases, with 7 bases left in between. The CDR3 has 12 amino acids. Germline V CDR1 and CDR2: SGDLS, YYNGEE. The CDR3, as DNA: TGTGCCAGCAGCATCCTAGCCGGGGAGCTGTTTTTT. It translates to CASSILAGELFF.

This chain uses TRBV5-1 with TRBJ2-1; D possibly corresponds to TRBD1 (5 bases). With 1 base removed from V and 2 bases from J, the gap between germline ends came to 10 bases. Germline V CDR1 and CDR2: SGHRS, YFSETQ. This CDR3 spans 15 amino acids. The CDR3 spells CASSLLKGTYNEQFF. The CDR3 DNA is TGCGCCAGCAGCTTGTTGAAGGGGACCTACAATGAGCAGTTCTTC.

The chain combines TRBV28 with TRBJ2-7, with D perhaps matching TRBD2 (5 bases). The germline gives CDR1 MDHEN, CDR2 SYDVKM. V gave up 3 bases and J gave up 3 bases, with 9 bases separating them. The CDR3 consists of 13 residues. The CDR3 reads CASSFGVLYEQYV. CDR3 nucleotides: TGTGCCAGCAGTTTCGGGGTGCTCTACGAGCAGTACGTC.